This entry lists 10 T cell receptor beta chains sequenced from one sample in a study of blood T cell repertoires in COVID-19. This table comes from immunoSEQ multiplex PCR, and its TCRdb copy is limited to in-frame clones, with some not included. In the table there are hundreds of thousands of clones, over 65% of which are singletons. The specimen was PBMCs or T cells enriched from blood (not recorded which). The receptors stem from a woman aged 60-75 years who had recovered from COVID-19.

Comments on this clone: A clone one base away is much larger, so this may be a read error. The chain combines TRBV2 with TRBJ1-5; D remains unclear. Trimming left V 6 bases short and J 0 bases short, with 9 bases between. The CDR3 has 14 residues. Germline V gene lookup returns CDR1 SNHLY and CDR2 FYNNEI. The CDR3 nucleotides are TGTGCCAGCAGGGAGGACGCTAGCAATCAGCCCCAGCATTTT. It codes for CASREDASNQPQHF.

The gene calls are TRBV5-1 and TRBJ2-2, with 9 bases fitting TRBD2. V dropped 3 bases and J dropped 2; count of bases not matched to a gene: 2. The CDR3 spans 15 residues. Germline-derived CDR1 and CDR2 are SGHRS and YFSETQ. The CDR3 sequence: CASSWGTSNTGELFF. In DNA, the CDR3 is TGCGCCAGCAGCTGGGGGACTAGCAACACCGGGGAGCTGTTTTTT. The complete variable domain, with remaining parts taken from reference TRBV5-1 and TRBJ2-2, reads KAGVTQTPRYLIKTRGQQVTLSCSPISGHRSVSWYQQTPGQGLQFLFEYFSETQRNKGNFPGRFSGRQFSNSRSEMNVSTLELGDSALYLCASSWGTSNTGELFFGEGSRLTVL.

The chain employs TRBV15 and TRBJ1-1; D perhaps matches TRBD1 (5 bases). The CDR3 has 13 amino acids. Trimming removed 0 bases from V and 8 bases from J, with 10 bases in between. Germline loops: CDR1 LNHNV, CDR2 YYDKDF (reference sequence). The CDR3 DNA sequence: TGTGCCACCAGCAGAGATAAGGGGTTAGAAGCTTTCTTT. Its protein product is CATSRDKGLEAFF.

The chain recombines TRBV7-9 with TRBJ1-2, with no clear D. Trimming cost V 5 bases and J 2 bases, with 6 bases left between them. Germline CDR1 SEHNR, CDR2 FQNEAQ (reference sequence). The CDR3 spans 12 residues. CDR3 nucleotides: TGTGCCAGCAGCACGGGGAACTATGGCTACACCTTC. It codes for CASSTGNYGYTF. The full variable domain, in which reference TRBV7-9 and TRBJ1-2 provide the parts outside the CDR3, is DTGVSQNPRHKITKRGQNVTFRCDPISEHNRLYWYRQTLGQGPEFLTYFQNEAQLEKSRLLSDRFSAERPKGSFSTLEIQRTEQGDSAMYLCASSTGNYGYTFGSGTRLTVV.

This sequence joins TRBV27 and TRBJ2-7, with 9 bases fitting TRBD1. This CDR3 is 13 amino acids long. The trim removed 8 bases at V and 2 bases at J, leaving 4 bases unmatched. CDR1 and CDR2 from the germline V gene are MNHEY and SMNVEV (reference sequence). The CDR3 DNA reads TGTGCCAGCTGGACAGGGGCAACCTACGAGCAGTACTTC. Protein: CASWTGATYEQYF.

The chain is built from TRBV12-3 or TRBV12-4 and TRBJ2-1, with D possibly TRBD2 on 6 matching bases. The CDR3 is 13 amino acids. V lost 7 bases to trimming and J lost 7 bases, with 14 bases between them. The DNA for the CDR3 is TGTGCCAGCACCCCCGGGACTCAGAATGAGCAGTTCTTC. Protein product: CASTPGTQNEQFF.

The gene calls are TRBV24-1 and TRBJ2-1; D possibly corresponds to TRBD1 (6 bases). This CDR3 is built from 12 residues. V was cut by 4 bases and J by 9 bases, with 9 bases left in between. The germline V gene has CDR1 KGHDR and CDR2 SFDVKD. In nucleotides, the CDR3 is TGTGCCACCAGTGACTGGGGGCGTGAGCAGTTCTTC. This gives the protein CATSDWGREQFF.

V usage is TRBV19 and J usage is TRBJ1-2, with D tentatively TRBD1 (6 bases). This CDR3 is 15 amino acids long. CDR1 and CDR2 (germline): LNHDA, SQIVND (reference sequence). V shed 5 bases and J shed 0 bases, with 13 bases lying between them. CDR3 sequence: CASSPAGTSNYGYTF. Here the CDR3 DNA reads TGTGCCAGTAGTCCTGCCGGGACATCTAACTATGGCTACACCTTC. The whole variable domain, remainder taken from reference TRBV19 and TRBJ1-2, is DGGITQSPKYLFRKEGQNVTLSCEQNLNHDAMYWYRQDPGQGLRLIYYSQIVNDFQKGDIAEGYSVSREKKESFPLTVTSAQKNPTAFYLCASSPAGTSNYGYTFGSGTRLTVV.

The chain couples TRBV7-9 to TRBJ1-1; D unclear. Germline V lookup: CDR1 SEHNR, CDR2 FQNEAQ (reference sequence). V was pared by 0 bases and J by 1 base, with 3 bases between. The CDR3 loop spans 13 amino acids. CDR3 in amino acids: CASSLAGNTEAFF. The DNA for the CDR3 is TGTGCCAGCAGCTTAGCCGGGAACACTGAAGCTTTCTTT.

V is TRBV11-2 and J is TRBJ2-3; 9 bases fit TRBD2. V shed 3 bases and J 4 bases; nucleotides not matched to a gene: 8. Per the germline V gene, CDR1 is SGHAT and CDR2 is FQNNGV. The CDR3 extends over 16 amino acids. The CDR3 DNA reads as TGTGCCAGCAGCTTCGCGGGGGGGAGTTGGGCAGATACGCAGTATTTT. Translated: CASSFAGGSWADTQYF.